The TCR beta chain described here comes from a study of blood T cell repertoires in COVID-19. Profiled with immunoSEQ multiplex PCR; TCRdb holds only in-frame clones, not every one. The sample includes hundreds of thousands of clones, about 80% of them seen just once. The CDR3 sequence is 12 residues long. Germline V gene lookup returns CDR1 SQVTM and CDR2 ANQGSEA. V was trimmed by 4 bases and J by 2 bases, leaving 8 bases between them. This chain uses TRBV29-1 with TRBJ2-5; weak D call: TRBD1 (5 bases). The material sequenced was peripheral blood. This receptor was taken from a woman of 80 years or more with acute or convalescent COVID-19. The CDR3 here is CSVGQSQETQYF. Here the CDR3 DNA reads TGCAGCGTTGGACAGAGTCAAGAGACCCAGTACTTC.